This T cell receptor (beta chain) comes out of a study of T cells in Graves' hyperthyroidism and ophthalmopathy. Patients showing uncontrolled infection, other autoimmune disease, pregnancy or lactation were ineligible. Used for diagnoses were clinical symptoms, serum thyroxine and TRAb, thyroid ultrasound and orbital computed tomography. Fresh 10 ml peripheral blood yielded PBMCs. This clonotype has just a few counts. What it recognizes is unknown. Overall study results and limits: In the blood, most expanded thyroid clonotypes above 0.001 appeared as well.

Researchers took RNA transcripts and amplified the TCR beta CDR3 regions from them. First-round RT-PCR targeting the TCR CDR3 was performed with the HTBI primer set. TCRdb used MiXCR to reprocess the multiplex PCR reads, holding one entry per CDR3 protein. The sample yields about 640,000 distinct CDR3 sequences, roughly 20% seen once. Looked up from germline, CDR1 is GTSNPN and CDR2 is SVGIG (reference sequence). The CDR3 length is 12 residues. Trimming took off 3 bases at V and 6 bases at J, with 6 bases between the two ends. The receptor was derived from a man in his thirties or forties with Graves' ophthalmopathy. The sample taken for sequencing was blood. The chain joins TRBV30 to TRBJ1-6; no reliable D call. The CDR3 nucleotides read TGTGCCTGGAGGCGGGGTAATTCACCCCTCCACTTT. This gives the protein CAWRRGNSPLHF.